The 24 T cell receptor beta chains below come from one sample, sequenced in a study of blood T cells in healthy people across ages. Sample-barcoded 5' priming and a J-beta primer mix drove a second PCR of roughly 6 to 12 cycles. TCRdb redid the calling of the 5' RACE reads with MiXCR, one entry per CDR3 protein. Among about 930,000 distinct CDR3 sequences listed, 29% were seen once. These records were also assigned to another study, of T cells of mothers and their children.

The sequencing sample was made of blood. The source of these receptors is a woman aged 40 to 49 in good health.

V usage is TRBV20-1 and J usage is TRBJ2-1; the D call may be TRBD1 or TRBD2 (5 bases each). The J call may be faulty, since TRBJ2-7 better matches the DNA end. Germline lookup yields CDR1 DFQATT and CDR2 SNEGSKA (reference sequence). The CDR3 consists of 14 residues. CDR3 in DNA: TGCAGTGCTAGCTCGACAGTGCCAACGGGGGAGCAGTACTTC. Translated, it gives CSASSTVPTGEQYF.

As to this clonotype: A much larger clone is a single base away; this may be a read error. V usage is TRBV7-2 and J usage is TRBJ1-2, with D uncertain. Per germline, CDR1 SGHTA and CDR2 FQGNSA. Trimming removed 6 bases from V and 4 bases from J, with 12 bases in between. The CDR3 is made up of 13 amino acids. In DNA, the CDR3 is TGTGCCAGCAGTTTTACTACCGCCTATGGCTACACCTTC. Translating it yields CASSFTTAYGYTF.

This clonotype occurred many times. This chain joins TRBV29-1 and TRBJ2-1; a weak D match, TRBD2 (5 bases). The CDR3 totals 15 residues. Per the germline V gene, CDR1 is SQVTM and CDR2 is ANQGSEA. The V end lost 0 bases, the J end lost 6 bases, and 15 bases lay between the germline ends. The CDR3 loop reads CSVEDMRVGPNEQFF. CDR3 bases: TGCAGCGTTGAAGATATGCGGGTAGGCCCCAATGAGCAGTTCTTC.

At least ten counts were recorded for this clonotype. The CDR3 sequence is CASSLGGLAGGTDTQYF. The CDR3 coding sequence is TGTGCCAGCAGCTTAGGGGGACTAGCGGGGGGCACAGATACGCAGTATTTT. The chain recombines TRBV7-2 with TRBJ2-3; TRBD2 aligns across 14 bases. The V gene's germline CDR1 is SGHTA and CDR2 FQGNSA. V shed 1 base and J 1 base; nucleotides not matched to a gene: 1. This CDR3 spans 17 amino acids. Using reference TRBV7-2 and TRBJ2-3 for the parts outside the CDR3, the full variable domain is GAGVSQSPSNKVTEKGKDVELRCDPISGHTALYWYRQSLGQGLEFLIYFQGNSAPDKSGLPSDRFSAERTGGSVSTLTIQRTQQEDSAVYLCASSLGGLAGGTDTQYFGPGTRLTVL.

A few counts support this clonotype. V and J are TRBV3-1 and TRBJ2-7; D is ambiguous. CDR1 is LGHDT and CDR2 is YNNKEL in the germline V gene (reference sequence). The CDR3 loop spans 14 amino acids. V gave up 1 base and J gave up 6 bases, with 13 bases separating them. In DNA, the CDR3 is TGTGCCAGCAGCCAAGTTAACAGCGCGGCCGAGCAGTACTTC. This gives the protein CASSQVNSAAEQYF.

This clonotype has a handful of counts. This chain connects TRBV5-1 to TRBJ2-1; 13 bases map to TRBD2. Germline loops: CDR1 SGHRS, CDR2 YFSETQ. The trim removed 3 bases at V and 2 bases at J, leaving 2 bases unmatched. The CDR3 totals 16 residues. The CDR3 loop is CASSWTSGGTYNEQFF. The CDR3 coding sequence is TGCGCCAGCAGCTGGACTAGCGGGGGAACCTACAATGAGCAGTTCTTC.

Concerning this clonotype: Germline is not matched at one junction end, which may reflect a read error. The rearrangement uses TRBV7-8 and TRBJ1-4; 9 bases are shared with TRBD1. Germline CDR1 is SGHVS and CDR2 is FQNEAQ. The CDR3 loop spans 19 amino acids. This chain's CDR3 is CASSFSTWDRVNLNGKLFF. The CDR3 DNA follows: TGTGCCAGCAGCTTCTCCACTTGGGACAGGGTAAACTTGAATGGAAAACTGTTTTTT.

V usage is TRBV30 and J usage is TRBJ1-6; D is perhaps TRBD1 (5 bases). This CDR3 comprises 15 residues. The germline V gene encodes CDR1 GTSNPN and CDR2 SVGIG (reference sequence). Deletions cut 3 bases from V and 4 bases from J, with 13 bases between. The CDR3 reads CAWSVFGGYNSPLHF. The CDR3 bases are TGTGCCTGGAGCGTATTTGGGGGGTATAATTCACCCCTCCACTTT.

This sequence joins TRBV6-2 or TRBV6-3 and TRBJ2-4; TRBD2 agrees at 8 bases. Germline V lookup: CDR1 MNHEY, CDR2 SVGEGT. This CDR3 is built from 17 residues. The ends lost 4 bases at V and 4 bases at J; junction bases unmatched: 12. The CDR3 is CASSFPRREDRKNIQYF. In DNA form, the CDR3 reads TGTGCCAGCAGTTTCCCGCGGCGGGAGGATAGGAAAAACATTCAGTACTTC.

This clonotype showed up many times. Here the CDR3 reads CASSRGGPGTDTQYF. The CDR3 DNA reads TGTGCCAGCAGCCGCGGGGGGCCAGGCACAGATACGCAGTATTTT. The V call is TRBV7-2, the J call TRBJ2-3, with 8 bases lining up with TRBD2. From germline, CDR1 is SGHTA and CDR2 FQGNSA. Unmatched junction bases numbered 5, after V lost 5 bases and J lost 1 base. This CDR3 has 15 residues.

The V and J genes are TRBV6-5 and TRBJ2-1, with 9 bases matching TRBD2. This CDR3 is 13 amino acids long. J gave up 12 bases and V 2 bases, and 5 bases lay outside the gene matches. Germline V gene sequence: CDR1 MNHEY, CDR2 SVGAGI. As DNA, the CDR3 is TGTGCCAGCAGTTACGAGGCGGGGGGGCGGCAGTTCTTC. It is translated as CASSYEAGGRQFF.

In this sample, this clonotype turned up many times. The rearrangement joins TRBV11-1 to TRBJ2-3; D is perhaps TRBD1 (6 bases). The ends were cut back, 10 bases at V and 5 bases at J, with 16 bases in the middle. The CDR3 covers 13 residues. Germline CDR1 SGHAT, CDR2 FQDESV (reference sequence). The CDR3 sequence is CATQQGVGDTQYF. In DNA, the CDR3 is TGTGCCACACAACAGGGCGTCGGAGATACGCAGTATTTT.

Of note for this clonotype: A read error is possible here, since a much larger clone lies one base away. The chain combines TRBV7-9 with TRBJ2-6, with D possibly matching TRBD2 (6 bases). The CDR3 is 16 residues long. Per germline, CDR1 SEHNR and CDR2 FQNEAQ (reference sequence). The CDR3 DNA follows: TGTGTCAGCAGCCCTTATGCGGGATCTGGGGCCAACGTCCTGACTTTC. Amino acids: CVSSPYAGSGANVLTF.

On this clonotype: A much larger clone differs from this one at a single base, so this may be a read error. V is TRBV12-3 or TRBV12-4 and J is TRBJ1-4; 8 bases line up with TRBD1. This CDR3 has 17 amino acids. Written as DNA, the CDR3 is TGTGCCAGCGGTTTATCAACCGGGCAGGGGGCTTTTGAAAAACTGTTTTTT. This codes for CASGLSTGQGAFEKLFF.

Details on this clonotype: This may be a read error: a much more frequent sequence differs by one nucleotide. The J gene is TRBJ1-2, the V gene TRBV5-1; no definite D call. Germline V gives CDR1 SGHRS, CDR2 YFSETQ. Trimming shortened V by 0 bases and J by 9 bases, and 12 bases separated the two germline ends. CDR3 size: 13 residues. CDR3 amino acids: CASSLELGGSYTF. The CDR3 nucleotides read TGCGCCAGCAGCTTGGAACTGGGCGGAAGCTACACCTTC.

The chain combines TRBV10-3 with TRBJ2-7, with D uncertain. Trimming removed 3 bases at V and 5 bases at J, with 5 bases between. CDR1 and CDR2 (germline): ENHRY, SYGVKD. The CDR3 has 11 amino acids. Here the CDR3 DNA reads TGTGCCATCAGTGACAGAAACGAGCAGTACTTC. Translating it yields CAISDRNEQYF.

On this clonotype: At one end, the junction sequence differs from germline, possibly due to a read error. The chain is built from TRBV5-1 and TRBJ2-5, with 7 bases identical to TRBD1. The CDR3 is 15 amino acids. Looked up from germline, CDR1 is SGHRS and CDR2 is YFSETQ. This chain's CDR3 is CASSYAGTEKEAQYF. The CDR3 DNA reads TGCGCCAGCAGCTATGCCGGGACAGAAAAAGAGGCCCAGTACTTC.

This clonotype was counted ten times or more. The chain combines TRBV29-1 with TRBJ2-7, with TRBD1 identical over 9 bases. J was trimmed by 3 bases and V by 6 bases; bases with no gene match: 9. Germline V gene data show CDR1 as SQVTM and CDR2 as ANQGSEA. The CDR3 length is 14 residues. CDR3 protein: CSVLYRGRIYEQYF. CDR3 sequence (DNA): TGCAGCGTCCTTTACAGGGGGCGCATCTACGAGCAGTACTTC.

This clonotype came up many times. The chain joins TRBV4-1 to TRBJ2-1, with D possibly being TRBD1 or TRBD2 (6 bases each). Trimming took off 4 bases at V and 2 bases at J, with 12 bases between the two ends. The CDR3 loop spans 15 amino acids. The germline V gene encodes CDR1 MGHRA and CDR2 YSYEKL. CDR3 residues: CASSLGGFAYNEQFF. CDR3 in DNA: TGCGCCAGCAGCCTAGGGGGGTTTGCCTACAATGAGCAGTTCTTC.

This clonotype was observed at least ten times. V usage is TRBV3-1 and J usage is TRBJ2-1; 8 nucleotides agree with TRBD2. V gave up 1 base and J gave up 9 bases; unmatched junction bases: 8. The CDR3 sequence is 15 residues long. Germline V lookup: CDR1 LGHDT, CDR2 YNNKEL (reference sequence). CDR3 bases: TGTGCCAGCAGCCAAGTAACGGGGGGGCGTAGTGAGCAGTTCTTC. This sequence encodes CASSQVTGGRSEQFF.

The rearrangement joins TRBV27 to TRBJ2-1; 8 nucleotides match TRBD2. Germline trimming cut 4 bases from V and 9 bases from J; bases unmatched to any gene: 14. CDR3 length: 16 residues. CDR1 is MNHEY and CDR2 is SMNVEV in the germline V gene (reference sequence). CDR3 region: CASSSLLAGGSGEQFF. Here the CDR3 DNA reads TGTGCCAGCAGTTCCCTGCTAGCGGGCGGGTCGGGTGAGCAGTTCTTC.

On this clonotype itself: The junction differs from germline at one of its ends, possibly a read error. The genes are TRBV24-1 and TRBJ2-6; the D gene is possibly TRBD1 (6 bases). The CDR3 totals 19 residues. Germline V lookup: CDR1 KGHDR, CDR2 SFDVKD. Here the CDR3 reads CATSDSGQGRYSGANVRTF. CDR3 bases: TGTGCCACCAGTGACTCTGGCCAGGGGCGGTACTCTGGGGCCAACGTCCGGACTTTC.

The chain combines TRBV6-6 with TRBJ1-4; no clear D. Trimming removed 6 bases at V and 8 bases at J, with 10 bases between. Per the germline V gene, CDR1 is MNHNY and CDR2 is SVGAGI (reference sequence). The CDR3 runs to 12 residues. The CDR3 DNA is TGTGCCAGCAGCGAACGGATCGAAAAACTGTTTTTT. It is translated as CASSERIEKLFF.

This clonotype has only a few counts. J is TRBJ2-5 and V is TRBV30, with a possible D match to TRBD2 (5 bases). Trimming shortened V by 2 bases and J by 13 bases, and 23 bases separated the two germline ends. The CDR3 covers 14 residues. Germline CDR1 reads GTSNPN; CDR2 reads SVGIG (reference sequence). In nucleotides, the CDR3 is TGTGCCTGGAGTCGGCTATCGGGGTTCTACGAGCGGTACTTC. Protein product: CAWSRLSGFYERYF.